This is a list of T cell receptor beta chains from one sample in a study of blood T cell repertoires in COVID-19. Data came from immunoSEQ multiplex PCR; TCRdb stores just in-frame clones and leaves some out. The sample has roughly 20,000 clones, around 89% seen once. The material sequenced was peripheral blood. The receptors originated from a man aged 70-80 years with active COVID-19. Each CDR3 is given with its conserved first and last residue.

V gene: TRBV4-1; CDR3 length: 14; J gene: TRBJ2-3; CDR3 protein: CASSPGQGEETQYF
V gene: TRBV7-9; CDR3 length: 13; J gene: TRBJ2-7; CDR3 protein: CASTPSGSYEQYF
V gene: TRBV3-1/TRBV3-2; CDR3 length: 16; J gene: TRBJ1-2; CDR3 protein: CASSQATGQGAGGYTF
V gene: TRBV3-1/TRBV3-2; CDR3 length: 16; J gene: TRBJ1-4; CDR3 protein: CASSPPYRGENEKLFF
V gene: TRBV29-1; CDR3 length: 12; J gene: TRBJ2-1; CDR3 protein: CSVDRLDNEQFF
V gene: TRBV2; CDR3 length: 14; J gene: TRBJ2-7; CDR3 protein: CASKVLKGMGEQYF
V gene: TRBV6-5; CDR3 length: 16; J gene: TRBJ1-1; CDR3 protein: CASSYGTGASGTEAFF
V gene: TRBV19; CDR3 length: 16; J gene: TRBJ2-6; CDR3 protein: CASSILDSSGANVLTF
V gene: TRBV30; CDR3 length: 15; J gene: TRBJ1-3; CDR3 protein: CAWSVPGSSGNTIYF
V gene: TRBV2; CDR3 length: 15; J gene: TRBJ2-2; CDR3 protein: CASSERRERTGELFF
V gene: TRBV19; CDR3 length: 17; J gene: TRBJ2-3; CDR3 protein: CASSPRTSGVFTDTQYF
V gene: TRBV28; CDR3 length: 13; J gene: TRBJ2-5; CDR3 protein: CASRRERQETQYF
V gene: TRBV21-1; CDR3 length: 19; J gene: TRBJ2-4; CDR3 protein: CASSGGDRERRGAKNIQYF
V gene: TRBV5-1; CDR3 length: 17; J gene: TRBJ2-5; CDR3 protein: CASSRTGTSGTQETQYF
V gene: TRBV7-6; CDR3 length: 12; J gene: TRBJ1-1; CDR3 protein: CASSLGGEEAFF
V gene: TRBV4-1; CDR3 length: 16; J gene: TRBJ1-4; CDR3 protein: CASSHRDRGSNEKLFF
V gene: TRBV2; CDR3 length: 15; J gene: TRBJ1-1; CDR3 protein: CASSEFTGENTEAFF
V gene: TRBV29-1; CDR3 length: 12; J gene: TRBJ2-1; CDR3 protein: CSLQTRFDEQFF
V gene: TRBV20-1; CDR3 length: 12; J gene: TRBJ1-6; CDR3 protein: CSASWGDSPLHF
V gene: TRBV20-1; CDR3 length: 11; J gene: TRBJ1-2; CDR3 protein: CSASVAFGYTF
V gene: TRBV6-6; CDR3 length: 15; J gene: TRBJ2-2; CDR3 protein: CASSYSATGAGELFF
V gene: TRBV2; CDR3 length: 15; J gene: TRBJ1-2; CDR3 protein: CASKAYGGGVYGYTF
V gene: TRBV2; CDR3 length: 15; J gene: TRBJ1-5; CDR3 protein: CASSRTRSSNQPQHF
V gene: TRBV9; CDR3 length: 13; J gene: TRBJ1-2; CDR3 protein: CASSPGTAYGYTF
V gene: TRBV27; CDR3 length: 16; J gene: TRBJ2-7; CDR3 protein: CASSYLREAGTYEQYF
V gene: TRBV10-1; CDR3 length: 15; J gene: TRBJ1-3; CDR3 protein: CASSENRETGNTIYF
V gene: TRBV6-5; CDR3 length: 14; J gene: TRBJ2-3; CDR3 protein: CASQGGPRTDTQYF
V gene: TRBV7-9; CDR3 length: 15; J gene: TRBJ2-1; CDR3 protein: CASSLPLPSYNEQFF
V gene: TRBV5-1; CDR3 length: 15; J gene: TRBJ2-3; CDR3 protein: CASSLSGTSADTQYF
V gene: TRBV30; CDR3 length: 11; J gene: TRBJ2-2; CDR3 protein: CAWALAGELFF
V gene: TRBV5-1; CDR3 length: 15; J gene: TRBJ1-4; CDR3 protein: CASSPQGSNDEKLFF
V gene: TRBV19; CDR3 length: 12; J gene: TRBJ1-1; CDR3 protein: CATGDGDTEAFF
V gene: TRBV5-5; CDR3 length: 18; J gene: TRBJ2-6; CDR3 protein: CASSWPSGQGSGANVLTF
V gene: TRBV28; CDR3 length: 14; J gene: TRBJ2-3; CDR3 protein: CASSFLAGTDTQYF
V gene: TRBV20-1; CDR3 length: 15; J gene: TRBJ2-5; CDR3 protein: CSASSGGANQETQYF
V gene: TRBV6-5; CDR3 length: 15; J gene: TRBJ2-5; CDR3 protein: CASRGTGLYQETQYF
V gene: TRBV11-2; CDR3 length: 15; J gene: TRBJ2-5; CDR3 protein: CASSPRALQRETQYF
V gene: TRBV11-2; CDR3 length: 14; J gene: TRBJ1-2; CDR3 protein: CASTGGQENYGYTF
V gene: TRBV19; CDR3 length: 13; J gene: TRBJ2-5; CDR3 protein: CASSPQGFQTQYF
V gene: TRBV6-1; CDR3 length: 13; J gene: TRBJ1-5; CDR3 protein: CASSDRGLQPQHF
V gene: TRBV5-6; CDR3 length: 14; J gene: TRBJ1-5; CDR3 protein: CASSLGQGGMPQHF
V gene: TRBV5-4; CDR3 length: 14; J gene: TRBJ2-3; CDR3 protein: CASSLSSSTDTQYF
V gene: TRBV29-1; CDR3 length: 12; J gene: TRBJ1-2; CDR3 protein: CSVGGSGYGYTF
V gene: TRBV27; CDR3 length: 13; J gene: TRBJ1-2; CDR3 protein: CASSPEGAGGYTF
V gene: TRBV7-8; CDR3 length: 17; J gene: TRBJ1-6; CDR3 protein: CASSLRMGQGAYSPLHF
V gene: TRBV4-2; CDR3 length: 18; J gene: TRBJ2-3; CDR3 protein: CASSQEGVGTSGTDTQYF
V gene: TRBV28; CDR3 length: 14; J gene: TRBJ1-1; CDR3 protein: CASSGHLRYTEAFF
V gene: TRBV4-1; CDR3 length: 20; J gene: TRBJ2-1; CDR3 protein: CASSPLTGGRLAGTYNEQFF
V gene: TRBV2; CDR3 length: 15; J gene: TRBJ1-2; CDR3 protein: CASSAAGTGLHGYTF
V gene: TRBV30; CDR3 length: 13; J gene: TRBJ1-1; CDR3 protein: CAWSRTKNTEAFF
V gene: TRBV5-6; CDR3 length: 14; J gene: TRBJ1-2; CDR3 protein: CASSSTEGIGGYTF
V gene: TRBV11-2; CDR3 length: 15; J gene: TRBJ2-7; CDR3 protein: CASSLDPGDFFEQYF
V gene: TRBV3-1/TRBV3-2; CDR3 length: 12; J gene: TRBJ1-2; CDR3 protein: CASSQEPGRYTF